This T cell receptor (beta chain) appears in the sequencing data of a study of shared T cell receptors in the human thymus. Germline assignment: CDR1 MDHEN and CDR2 SYDVKM. The V gene lost 3 bases and the J gene lost 0 bases, with 11 bases spanning the gap. This CDR3 has 15 residues. Method: immunoSEQ multiplex PCR; TCRdb's copy keeps in-frame clones and lacks some. The sample lists hundreds of thousands of clones; 87% were seen once. This sample was shared with a second study, whose subject was human thymus T cells.

The receptor was derived from a boy under two years old with a congenital heart defect. The sequenced sample was thymocytes. This chain links TRBV28 with TRBJ1-2; no definite D call. This chain's CDR3 is CASSLGRPSNYGYTF. The CDR3 DNA reads TGTGCCAGCAGTTTGGGGAGGCCCTCTAACTATGGCTACACCTTC.